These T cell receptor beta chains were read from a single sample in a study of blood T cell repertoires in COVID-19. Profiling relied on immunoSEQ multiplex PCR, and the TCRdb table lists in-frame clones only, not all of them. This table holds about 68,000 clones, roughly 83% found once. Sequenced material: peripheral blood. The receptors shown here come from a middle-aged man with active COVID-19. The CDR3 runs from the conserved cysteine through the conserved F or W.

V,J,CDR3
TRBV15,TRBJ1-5,CATSAYSNQPQHF
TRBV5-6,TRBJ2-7,CASSLFPGKYEQYF
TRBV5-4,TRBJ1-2,CASSLNRGGYTF
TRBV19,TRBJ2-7,CASSLGQAAHEQYF
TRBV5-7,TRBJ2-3,CASSLGTYWCTDTQYF
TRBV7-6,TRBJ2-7,CASSLDGTGGNEQYF
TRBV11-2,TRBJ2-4,CASSLVQGLESIQYF
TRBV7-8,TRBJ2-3,CASSLEAVDYTDTQYF
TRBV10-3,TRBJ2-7,CAISPSAGTGGEQYF
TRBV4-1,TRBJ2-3,CASSQTRLAGGDTQYF
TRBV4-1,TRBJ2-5,CASSHARTGGKETQYF
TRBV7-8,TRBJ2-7,CASSFETVQGGQYF
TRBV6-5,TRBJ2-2,CASSYIQALGGELFF
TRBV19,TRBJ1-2,CASTPGQGRGYTF
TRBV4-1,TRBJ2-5,CASSQVQGETQYF
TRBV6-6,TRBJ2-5,CASSPGTSGQETQYF
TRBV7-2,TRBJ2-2,CASSSLPQGVGELFF
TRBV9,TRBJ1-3,CASSPRTGLNGNTIYF
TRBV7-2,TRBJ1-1,CASSLGAGGNTEAFF
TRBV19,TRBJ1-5,CASSRSSRADQPQHF
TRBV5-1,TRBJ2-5,CASSTGGVETQYF
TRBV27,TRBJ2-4,CASSPWDRANIQYF
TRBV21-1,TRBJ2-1,CASSGPGTRSYNEQFF
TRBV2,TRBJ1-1,CASSPTAGGSTEAFF
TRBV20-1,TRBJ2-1,CSALRDKQFF
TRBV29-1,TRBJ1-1,CSVSDRETEAFF
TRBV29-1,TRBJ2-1,CSVYPGQIYNEQFF